Sequencing of this TCR beta chain was carried out in a study of blood T cells in healthy people across ages. CDR1 and CDR2 (germline): SGHRS, YFSETQ. Trimming stripped 4 bases from V and 14 bases from J, with 17 bases between. The CDR3 has 12 amino acids. A J-beta primer mix and a sample-barcoded 5' primer were used in a second PCR of about 6 to 12 cycles. A single record per CDR3 protein comes from TCRdb applying MiXCR to the 5' RACE reads. The repertoire has roughly 500,000 distinct CDR3 sequences, 25% to 30% of them found once; the top ten carry 18%. The sequencing sample was made of blood. V gene TRBV5-1 combines with J gene TRBJ2-3, with a tentative D call TRBD2 (6 bases). The receptor comes from a woman in her 70s in good health. CDR3 region: CASSLGLTGWYF. CDR3 nucleotide sequence: TGCGCCAGCAGCCTTGGACTAACGGGGTGGTATTTT.